This section outlines one T cell receptor beta chain sequence together with its context. This specimen includes other DNA sequences encoding the same CDR3. The data derive from a study of blood T cell repertoires in COVID-19. On the study more broadly: From T cells, B-cell-depleted T cells, or PBMCs came the material, which was cDNA or gDNA.

During the 2 weeks before they entered the study, exposed participants had met someone with a PCR-confirmed or clinician-diagnosed COVID-19 case. The CDR3 loop spans 11 amino acids. With 2 bases removed from V and 10 bases from J, the gap between germline ends came to 5 bases. The germline V gene encodes CDR1 MDHEN and CDR2 SYDVKM. In the original processing: Using reference gene primer amplification, nucleated cell counts were estimated. Data came from immunoSEQ multiplex PCR; TCRdb stores just in-frame clones and leaves some out. From that table come the V and J calls and clone size; the DNA was used to work out D and trimming. This table has about 430,000 clones, nearly 90% appearing once.

This TCR derives from a woman aged 18-29 years who had been exposed to COVID-19. This chain links TRBV28 with TRBJ1-4; the D is unclear. Specimen: PBMCs or T cells enriched from blood (not recorded which). The CDR3 DNA follows: TGTGCCAGCAGTTTAAGAGGAAAACTGTTTTTT. Its translation: CASSLRGKLFF.